The 20 T cell receptor beta chains in this list originate from one sample, sequenced in a study of blood T cell repertoires in COVID-19. Clones were sequenced by immunoSEQ multiplex PCR, and TCRdb holds only the in-frame ones, with some missing. This sample has some 290,000 clones, with roughly nine tenths found just once. Specimen: peripheral blood. These receptor sequences come from a woman aged 25 to 39 with COVID-19, enrolled during active disease.

V usage is TRBV14 and J usage is TRBJ2-5; D is perhaps TRBD2 (6 bases). This CDR3 has 14 residues. Germline CDR1 SGHDN, CDR2 FVKESK. V was pared by 4 bases and J by 2 bases, with 11 bases between. In nucleotides, the CDR3 is TGTGCCAGCAGCCGGCGGGGTTTACAAGAGACCCAGTACTTC. Translating it yields CASSRRGLQETQYF.

The chain's CDR3 is CASSRGRENTDTQYF. CDR3 coding DNA: TGTGCCAGCAGCCGAGGAAGGGAGAACACAGATACGCAGTATTTT. J is TRBJ2-3 and V is TRBV3-1 (or the pseudogene TRBV3-2); a possible D gene is TRBD2 (5 bases). V dropped 4 bases and J dropped 2 bases, with 13 bases sitting between them. Germline loops: CDR1 LGHDT, CDR2 YNNKEL (reference sequence). The CDR3 spans 15 residues.

The rearrangement uses TRBV6-1 and TRBJ2-7; 12 nucleotides line up with TRBD2. Germline V CDR1 and CDR2: MNHNS, SASEGT. J lost 2 bases, V lost 1 base, and 3 bases had no gene match. The CDR3 contains 16 residues. CDR3 in amino acids: CASSEGLAGGAYEQYF. The CDR3 DNA reads TGTGCCAGCAGTGAAGGGCTAGCGGGAGGGGCCTACGAGCAGTACTTC.

The chain has TRBV6-6 and TRBJ2-5; D is unclear. Germline V gene data show CDR1 as MNHNY and CDR2 as SVGAGI (reference sequence). This CDR3 contains 13 residues. The germline V and J ends were trimmed by 2 bases and 3 bases, with 7 bases remaining between them. This chain's CDR3 is CASSYAQKETQYF. In nucleotides, the CDR3 is TGTGCCAGCAGTTACGCACAGAAAGAGACCCAGTACTTC.

The chain employs TRBV4-2 and TRBJ1-1, with D possibly matching TRBD1 (6 bases). Trimming pared 2 bases from V and 5 bases from J, leaving 15 bases between. From germline, CDR1 is LGHNA and CDR2 YNFKEQ. The CDR3 totals 15 residues. The CDR3: CASSQPQGSWTEAFF. Written as DNA, the CDR3 is TGTGCCAGCAGCCAACCACAGGGTTCGTGGACTGAAGCTTTCTTT.

The gene calls are TRBV27 and TRBJ1-1, with 10 bases identical to TRBD1. The CDR3 is 14 residues long. V trimming: 3 bases; J trimming: 4 bases; junction bases outside the gene matches: 2. The germline gives CDR1 MNHEY, CDR2 SMNVEV (reference sequence). The CDR3 DNA reads as TGTGCCAGCAGTTTTGGGGACAGGGGCACTGAAGCTTTCTTT. Translation gives CASSFGDRGTEAFF.

The chain couples TRBV19 to TRBJ1-1; TRBD1 agrees at 7 bases. This CDR3 is built from 15 residues. Germline V gene data show CDR1 as LNHDA and CDR2 as SQIVND (reference sequence). With V trimmed by 6 bases and J by 0 bases, 7 bases remained unmatched. The CDR3 bases are TGTGCCAGTAGCCCCGACAGGGACTTGAACACTGAAGCTTTCTTT. It yields the protein CASSPDRDLNTEAFF.

The rearrangement uses TRBV19 and TRBJ1-5; 7 nucleotides line up with TRBD1. The trim removed 5 bases at V and 0 bases at J, leaving 7 bases unmatched. The CDR3 covers 16 residues. The germline gives CDR1 LNHDA, CDR2 SQIVND (reference sequence). CDR3 region: CASSPGQRFSNQPQHF. CDR3 in DNA: TGTGCCAGTAGTCCGGGACAGAGATTTAGCAATCAGCCCCAGCATTTT.

This clone turned up a few times. In nucleotides, the CDR3 is TGTGCCAGCAGTTTGACTAGCGGGGCTAGCACAGATACGCAGTATTTT. Translating gives CASSLTSGASTDTQYF. The chain joins TRBV28 to TRBJ2-3; the match to TRBD2 covers 11 bases. Germline V lookup: CDR1 MDHEN, CDR2 SYDVKM. The junction had 2 bases not matched to a gene; V was cut back by 3 bases and J by 0 bases. The CDR3 consists of 16 residues.

The chain combines TRBV28 with TRBJ2-2; 8 nucleotides line up with TRBD1. The CDR3 has 15 amino acids. V lost 6 bases to trimming and J lost 4 bases; unmatched junction nucleotides: 7. The germline gives CDR1 MDHEN, CDR2 SYDVKM. The CDR3 DNA follows: TGTGCCAGCAGCCGGACCACAGGGGGCACCGGGGAGCTGTTTTTT. It yields the protein CASSRTTGGTGELFF.

The chain has TRBV7-9 and TRBJ1-2, with a possible D match to TRBD1 (6 bases). Germline loops: CDR1 SEHNR, CDR2 FQNEAQ (reference sequence). Trimming stripped 5 bases from V and 6 bases from J, with 16 bases between. The CDR3 runs to 14 residues. The CDR3: CASSDADRDDGYTF. As DNA, the CDR3 is TGTGCCAGCAGCGATGCGGACAGAGATGATGGCTACACCTTC.

The V and J genes are TRBV14 and TRBJ2-7; weak D call: TRBD1 (5 bases). Germline V gene data show CDR1 as SGHDN and CDR2 as FVKESK. The CDR3 sequence is 14 residues long. Trimming took off 6 bases at V and 6 bases at J, with 18 bases between the two ends. CDR3 sequence: CASSQGSQVFEQYF. In nucleotides, the CDR3 is TGTGCCAGCAGTCAGGGAAGTCAAGTCTTCGAGCAGTACTTC.

This chain links TRBV21-1 with TRBJ1-1; the table's D call TRBD1 went unverified against the DNA. TRBV21-1 is an annotated pseudogene. This CDR3 contains 18 residues. CDR3 protein: CASSKTPLLDRGETEAFF. CDR3 in DNA: TGTGCCAGCAGCAAAACCCCACTCCTCGACAGGGGAGAGACTGAAGCTTTCTTT.

The chain employs TRBV28 and TRBJ2-5; 10 nucleotides agree with TRBD2. The CDR3 extends over 14 amino acids. Losses at the gene ends were 3 bases for V and 5 bases for J; bases not matched to a gene: 3. CDR1 MDHEN and CDR2 SYDVKM come from the germline V gene. The CDR3 sequence: CASSFIAGGETQYF. CDR3 in DNA: TGTGCCAGCAGTTTTATAGCGGGAGGCGAGACCCAGTACTTC.

This clone occurred once. This chain uses TRBV9 with TRBJ2-2; TRBD2 agrees at 9 bases. CDR1 is SGDLS and CDR2 is YYNGEE in the germline V gene. J was trimmed by 5 bases and V by 2 bases; bases with no gene match: 4. The CDR3 loop spans 15 amino acids. The CDR3 DNA follows: TGTGCCAGCAGCGTGGTAGCGGGAGTAACCGGGGAGCTGTTTTTT. Its protein is CASSVVAGVTGELFF.

V is TRBV25-1 and J is TRBJ2-1; 7 bases agree with TRBD2. The trim removed 6 bases at V and 7 bases at J, leaving 9 bases unmatched. CDR1 is MGHDK and CDR2 is SYGVNS in the germline V gene. CDR3 size: 14 residues. DNA of the CDR3: TGTGCCAGCAGCGATGGTGCGGGAGCGAATGAGCAGTTCTTC. It is translated as CASSDGAGANEQFF.

The V call is TRBV24-1, the J call TRBJ2-2, with 11 bases identical to TRBD2. With V trimmed by 4 bases and J by 9 bases, 6 bases remained unmatched. The CDR3 covers 15 residues. Germline CDR1 is KGHDR and CDR2 is SFDVKD. The chain's CDR3 is CATSDLAGGPWELFF. Written as DNA, the CDR3 is TGTGCCACCAGTGACCTAGCGGGAGGCCCCTGGGAGCTGTTTTTT.

The chain uses TRBV5-1 and TRBJ2-5; the match to TRBD1 covers 8 bases. CDR1 is SGHRS and CDR2 is YFSETQ in the germline V gene. This CDR3 region has 16 residues. The J segment lost 4 bases and the V segment lost 0 bases, leaving 8 bases of the junction unmatched. The CDR3 coding sequence is TGCGCCAGCAGCTTGGTGGCAGGGGGCTCGTTAGAGACCCAGTACTTC. Amino acids: CASSLVAGGSLETQYF.

The V gene is TRBV28, the J gene TRBJ2-7; D possibly corresponds to TRBD1 (6 bases). The CDR3 contains 13 residues. Germline CDR1 reads MDHEN; CDR2 reads SYDVKM. V was pared by 6 bases and J by 2 bases, with 11 bases between. CDR3 nucleotides: TGTGCCAGCAGGACAGGTGGAACCTACGAGCAGTACTTC. Its translation is CASRTGGTYEQYF.

This chain links TRBV27 with TRBJ2-1; 7 nucleotides agree with TRBD2. With 9 bases clipped from V and 0 bases from J, the junction kept 14 bases outside the gene matches. The CDR3 is 17 residues long. Germline CDR1 is MNHEY and CDR2 is SMNVEV (reference sequence). The CDR3 sequence is CARDGEGGPSSYNEQFF. The DNA for the CDR3 is TGTGCCAGAGACGGGGAGGGTGGGCCTAGCTCCTACAATGAGCAGTTCTTC.